These 9 T cell receptor beta chains originate from one sample sequenced in a study of T cells in Graves' hyperthyroidism and ophthalmopathy. Researchers amplified the TCR beta CDR3 regions from RNA transcripts. HTBI primers drove first-round RT-PCR of the TCR CDR3. MiXCR, run by TCRdb on the multiplex PCR reads, gives a single entry per CDR3 protein. Altogether around 400,000 distinct CDR3 sequences are present, 15% to 18% being singletons, with the ten largest covering approximately 30%. Material for sequencing was blood. The receptors shown here come from a woman aged 18-29 years with Graves' hyperthyroidism that later progressed to Graves' ophthalmopathy.

This chain links TRBV20-1 with TRBJ2-2, with TRBD2 as a possible D gene (5 bases). Germline lookup yields CDR1 DFQATT and CDR2 SNEGSKA (reference sequence). The CDR3 is 14 residues long. V was pared by 7 bases and J by 2 bases, with 14 bases between. The CDR3: CSVRGSFNTGELFF. The CDR3 DNA is TGCAGTGTGAGAGGGAGTTTTAACACCGGGGAGCTGTTTTTT.

The CDR3 here is CSARDRINSGNTIYF. The CDR3 nucleotides read TGCAGTGCTAGAGATCGGATTAACTCTGGAAACACCATATATTTT. This sequence joins TRBV20-1 and TRBJ1-3; no clear D. V was cut by 0 bases and J by 0 bases, with 9 bases left in between. The CDR3 has 15 amino acids. Germline V lookup: CDR1 DFQATT, CDR2 SNEGSKA (reference sequence).

This clonotype appeared many times. V usage is TRBV28 and J usage is TRBJ1-2, with a weak D call TRBD1 (6 bases). Trimming shortened V by 6 bases and J by 2 bases, and 16 bases separated the two germline ends. The CDR3 loop spans 15 amino acids. Germline CDR1 is MDHEN and CDR2 is SYDVKM. Written as DNA, the CDR3 is TGTGCCAGCAGCGAGGGGGGGGCAAAGAACTATGGCTACACCTTC. Protein product: CASSEGGAKNYGYTF.

The V gene is TRBV20-1, the J gene TRBJ2-2, with D possibly matching TRBD1 (6 bases). The V gene's germline CDR1 is DFQATT and CDR2 SNEGSKA (reference sequence). V was pared by 0 bases and J by 2 bases, with 19 bases between. The CDR3 has 18 amino acids. The CDR3 here is CSARDETGLMGNTGELFF. CDR3 coding DNA: TGCAGTGCTAGAGATGAGACAGGCTTGATGGGTAACACCGGGGAGCTGTTTTTT.

This clonotype was observed at least ten times. V is TRBV6-1 and J is TRBJ2-1, with 8 bases fitting TRBD2. The CDR3 has 15 amino acids. The V gene end was trimmed by 1 base and the J gene end by 3 bases; junction bases not matched to a gene: 2. Germline V gene data show CDR1 as MNHNS and CDR2 as SASEGT. The CDR3 loop reads CASSEVAGSYNEQFF. The CDR3 DNA reads as TGTGCCAGCAGTGAAGTAGCGGGAAGCTACAATGAGCAGTTCTTC.

The V and J genes are TRBV6-1 and TRBJ2-7; D may match TRBD1 or TRBD2 (7 bases each). V was shortened by 7 bases and J by 6 bases, with 22 bases between the two germline ends. Germline loops: CDR1 MNHNS, CDR2 SASEGT. The CDR3 totals 15 residues. The CDR3 region is CASNPGNPGGGEQYF. For the CDR3, the DNA is TGTGCCAGCAATCCCGGCAATCCAGGGGGGGGCGAGCAGTACTTC.

This clonotype was picked up many times. The gene calls are TRBV3-1 and TRBJ1-5, with a possible D match to TRBD1 (6 bases). Trimming removed 3 bases at V and 4 bases at J, with 10 bases between. The CDR3 extends over 14 amino acids. CDR1 LGHDT and CDR2 YNNKEL come from the germline V gene (reference sequence). In DNA, the CDR3 is TGTGCCAGCAGCCATGGGGGGCTAAATCAGCCCCAGCATTTT. Encoded protein: CASSHGGLNQPQHF.

This clonotype was observed many times. J is TRBJ1-5 and V is TRBV9; TRBD1 is a possible D gene (6 bases). In germline, CDR1 is SGDLS, CDR2 YYNGEE. Trimming took off 10 bases at V and 0 bases at J, with 17 bases between the two ends. The CDR3 has 15 residues. The CDR3 sequence: CAAEDRSYSNQPQHF. CDR3 nucleotide sequence: TGTGCCGCGGAAGACAGGTCTTATAGCAATCAGCCCCAGCATTTT.

This clonotype occurred a few times. The chain is built from TRBV11-3 and TRBJ2-1, with TRBD1 identical over 11 bases. V shed 2 bases, J shed 8 bases, and the junction held 5 bases outside the gene matches. The CDR3 loop spans 15 amino acids. The V gene's germline CDR1 is SGHNT and CDR2 YENEEA. The CDR3 sequence: CASSLRDRGYDEQFF. The CDR3 DNA follows: TGTGCCAGCAGCTTAAGGGACAGGGGGTATGATGAGCAGTTCTTC.